This T cell receptor (beta chain) was profiled in a study of beta chain features in type 1 diabetes. Expressed TCRB transcripts were sequenced after all isolated RNA was converted to cDNA. An average of roughly 1 million reads was obtained from stem cell-like memory T cell samples. The data were produced by immunoSEQ multiplex PCR, yet TCRdb's version contains in-frame clones alone and is incomplete. This repertoire shows approximately 120,000 clones, roughly 40% found once; its top ten account for about 0.07%. Germline V CDR1 and CDR2: KGHSH, LQKENI. The CDR3 spans 15 residues. V lost 5 bases and J lost 2; bases outside the gene matches: 8.

Material for sequencing was stem cell memory CD4+ T cells from blood. This receptor was obtained from a woman aged 18-30 years in good health. The rearrangement uses TRBV18 and TRBJ1-2; TRBD1 matches 7 bases. The chain's CDR3 is CASSTDDRVNYGYTF. The CDR3 nucleotides are TGTGCCAGCTCAACCGATGACAGGGTGAACTATGGCTACACCTTC.